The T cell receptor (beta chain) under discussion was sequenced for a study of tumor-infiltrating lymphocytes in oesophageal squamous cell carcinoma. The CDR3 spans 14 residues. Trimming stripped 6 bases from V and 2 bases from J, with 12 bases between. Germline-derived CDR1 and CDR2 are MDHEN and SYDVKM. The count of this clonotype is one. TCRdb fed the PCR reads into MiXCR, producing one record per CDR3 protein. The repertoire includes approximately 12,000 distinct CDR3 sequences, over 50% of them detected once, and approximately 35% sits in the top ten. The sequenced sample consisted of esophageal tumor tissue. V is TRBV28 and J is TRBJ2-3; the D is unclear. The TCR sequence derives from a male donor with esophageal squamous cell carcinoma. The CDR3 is CASRPPGTTDTQYF. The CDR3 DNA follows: TGTGCCAGCAGACCTCCGGGCACCACAGATACGCAGTATTTT.